The next 14 T cell receptor beta chains were all read from a single sample in a study of blood T cell repertoires in COVID-19. Profiled with immunoSEQ multiplex PCR; TCRdb holds only in-frame clones, not every one. The sample yields some 300,000 clones, roughly 90% seen once. Sequenced sample: PBMCs or T cells enriched from blood (not recorded which). These receptors originate from a woman aged 45 to 65 who had been exposed to COVID-19.

This clone was observed a single time. This rearrangement joins TRBV20-1 to TRBJ1-2; D may be TRBD1 (5 bases). V lost 6 bases and J 5 bases, leaving 10 bases between the germline ends. This CDR3 has 11 residues. Per germline, CDR1 DFQATT and CDR2 SNEGSKA (reference sequence). The CDR3 loop is CSAKRGYGYTF. The CDR3, as DNA: TGCAGTGCGAAGCGGGGGTATGGCTACACCTTC.

The rearrangement links TRBV5-1 to TRBJ2-2; 9 bases line up with TRBD1. The V segment lost 4 bases and the J segment 8 bases; nucleotides outside the gene matches: 12. Germline CDR1 reads SGHRS; CDR2 reads YFSETQ. The CDR3 extends over 16 amino acids. CDR3: CASSHRSTGTGGELFF. In DNA, the CDR3 is TGCGCCAGCAGCCACCGATCGACAGGGACAGGGGGGGAGCTGTTTTTT.

This clone was picked up one time. The chain recombines TRBV3-1 (or the pseudogene TRBV3-2) with TRBJ1-2; D call uncertain. CDR1 and CDR2 (germline): LGHDT, YNNKEL (reference sequence). This CDR3 is 12 amino acids long. Trimming left V 3 bases short and J 2 bases short, with 4 bases between. The CDR3 DNA is TGTGCCAGCAGCCATCAGAACTATGGCTACACCTTC. Translating gives CASSHQNYGYTF.

The chain employs TRBV5-4 and TRBJ2-1; D ambiguous. Germline CDR1 SGHNT, CDR2 YYREEE (reference sequence). There are 15 residues in the CDR3. Trimming took off 0 bases at V and 0 bases at J, with 7 bases between the two ends. The CDR3 loop reads CASSLDSPSYNEQFF. The CDR3 region has the DNA TGTGCCAGCAGCTTGGATAGTCCCTCCTACAATGAGCAGTTCTTC.

This rearrangement joins TRBV30 to TRBJ1-2; unclear D gene. V was pared by 0 bases and J by 8 bases, with 13 bases between. The CDR3 extends over 13 amino acids. Germline V gene lookup returns CDR1 GTSNPN and CDR2 SVGIG (reference sequence). The CDR3 sequence: CAWSVAAVKGYTF. The CDR3 nucleotides are TGTGCCTGGAGTGTGGCTGCTGTGAAGGGCTACACCTTC.

This sequence joins TRBV4-2 and TRBJ1-1, with a weak D call TRBD1 (5 bases). Deletions cut 5 bases from V and 4 bases from J, with 17 bases between. In germline, CDR1 is LGHNA, CDR2 YNFKEQ. The CDR3 contains 15 residues. The CDR3, as DNA: TGTGCCAGCAGCAGGCCGAGCAGGGATTTCACTGAAGCTTTCTTT. Its translation: CASSRPSRDFTEAFF.

This clone has more than one count but fewer than ten. The chain joins TRBV27 to TRBJ1-2, with TRBD1 identical over 12 bases. Per the germline V gene, CDR1 is MNHEY and CDR2 is SMNVEV (reference sequence). CDR3 length: 18 amino acids. The V segment lost 4 bases and the J segment 3 bases; nucleotides outside the gene matches: 12. The chain's CDR3 is CASSSVPGQGARDYGYTF. Here the CDR3 DNA reads TGTGCCAGCAGTTCGGTCCCGGGACAGGGGGCAAGGGACTATGGCTACACCTTC.

This sequence joins TRBV9 and TRBJ1-4; perhaps TRBD1 as D (6 bases). Germline V CDR1 and CDR2: SGDLS, YYNGEE. Trimming took 4 bases from V and 5 from J, leaving 15 bases between them. The CDR3 is 15 amino acids. The CDR3 loop is CASSQRGGGNEKLFF. The CDR3 bases are TGTGCCAGCAGCCAAAGGGGTGGGGGCAATGAAAAACTGTTTTTT.

This clone was counted once. The chain is built from TRBV7-9 and TRBJ1-5; 11 nucleotides line up with TRBD1. The V gene's germline CDR1 is SEHNR and CDR2 FQNEAQ (reference sequence). This CDR3 is built from 17 residues. V shed 3 bases, J shed 6 bases, and the junction held 10 bases outside the gene matches. This CDR3 is CASSFLGQGASSQPQHF. The CDR3 nucleotides are TGTGCCAGCAGCTTCCTCGGACAGGGGGCATCCTCTCAGCCCCAGCATTTT. The full variable domain, rest sourced from reference TRBV7-9 and TRBJ1-5, is DTGVSQNPRHKITKRGQNVTFRCDPISEHNRLYWYRQTLGQGPEFLTYFQNEAQLEKSRLLSDRFSAERPKGSFSTLEIQRTEQGDSAMYLCASSFLGQGASSQPQHFGDGTRLSIL.

This rearrangement joins TRBV27 to TRBJ2-7; 9 bases line up with TRBD2. CDR3 length: 14 amino acids. Per germline, CDR1 MNHEY and CDR2 SMNVEV (reference sequence). The trim removed 5 bases at V and 6 bases at J, leaving 8 bases unmatched. In DNA form, the CDR3 reads TGTGCCAGCAGTCCCGGGACTAGCCTAGGCGAGCAGTACTTC. Protein: CASSPGTSLGEQYF.

The chain recombines TRBV27 with TRBJ1-2; D possibly corresponds to TRBD1 (5 bases). The CDR3 sequence is 15 residues long. Germline V gene lookup returns CDR1 MNHEY and CDR2 SMNVEV (reference sequence). The V end lost 0 bases, the J end lost 1 base, and 9 bases lay between the germline ends. The CDR3 sequence: CASSLSARVNYGYTF. The DNA for the CDR3 is TGTGCCAGCAGTTTATCCGCCAGGGTTAACTATGGCTACACCTTC.

The chain carries TRBV6-5 and TRBJ1-5; 9 nucleotides line up with TRBD1. Losses at the gene ends were 9 bases for V and 4 bases for J; bases not matched to a gene: 7. This CDR3 is built from 14 residues. In germline, CDR1 is MNHEY, CDR2 SVGAGI. CDR3 loop: CASDRDRENQPQHF. The CDR3 nucleotides are TGTGCCAGTGATCGGGACAGGGAGAATCAGCCCCAGCATTTT.

The genes are TRBV28 and TRBJ2-3; D is possibly TRBD2 (5 bases). This CDR3 has 16 amino acids. Germline V gene sequence: CDR1 MDHEN, CDR2 SYDVKM. Trimming cost V 2 bases and J 4 bases, with 16 bases left between them. Here the CDR3 DNA reads TGTGCCAGCAGTTTAGTGACGAGTGGAGGATCAGATACGCAGTATTTT. Protein sequence: CASSLVTSGGSDTQYF.

The DNA of the CDR3 is TGTGCCAGCAGCCGCGCTCTATCAAACACCATATATTTT. This gives the protein CASSRALSNTIYF. The chain is built from TRBV11-2 and TRBJ1-3; no clear D. Between the trimmed V and J ends, which lost 5 bases and 6 bases, there was a span of 11 bases. This CDR3 spans 13 amino acids. The germline gives CDR1 SGHAT, CDR2 FQNNGV.